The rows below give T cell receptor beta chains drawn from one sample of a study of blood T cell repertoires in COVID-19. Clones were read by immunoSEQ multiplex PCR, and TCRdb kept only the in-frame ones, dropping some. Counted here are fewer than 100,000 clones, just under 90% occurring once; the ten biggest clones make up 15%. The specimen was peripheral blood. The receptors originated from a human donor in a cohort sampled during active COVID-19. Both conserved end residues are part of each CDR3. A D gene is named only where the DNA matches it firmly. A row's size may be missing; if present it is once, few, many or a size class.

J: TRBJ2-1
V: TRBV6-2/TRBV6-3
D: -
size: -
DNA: TGTGCCAGCAGTTACGGAGGGTTCAATGAGCAGTTCTTC
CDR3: CASSYGGFNEQFF

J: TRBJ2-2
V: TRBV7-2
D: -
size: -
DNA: TGTGCCAGCAGCTTAGACCCCCGAGGAGGGCCTACCGGGGAGCTGTTTTTT
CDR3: CASSLDPRGGPTGELFF

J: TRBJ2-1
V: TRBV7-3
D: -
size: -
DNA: TGTGCCAGCAGCTTAGGGCAGAACAATGAGCAGTTCTTC
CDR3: CASSLGQNNEQFF

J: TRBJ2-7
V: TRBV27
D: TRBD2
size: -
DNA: TGTGCCAGCAGTTCCCCCGGGACTAGAGGATACGAGCAGTACTTC
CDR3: CASSSPGTRGYEQYF

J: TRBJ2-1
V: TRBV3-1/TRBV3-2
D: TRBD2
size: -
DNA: TGTGCCAGCAGCCTGACTAGCGGGGGGTACAATGAGCAGTTCTTC
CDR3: CASSLTSGGYNEQFF

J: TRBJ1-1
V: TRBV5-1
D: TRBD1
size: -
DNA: TGCGCCAGCAGCTTGGGACAGGGGGAGAACACTGAAGCTTTCTTT
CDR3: CASSLGQGENTEAFF

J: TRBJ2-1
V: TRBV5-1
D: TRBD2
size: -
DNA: TGCGCCAGCAGCTTGCGACTAGCGTCCTACAATGAGCAGTTCTTC
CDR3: CASSLRLASYNEQFF

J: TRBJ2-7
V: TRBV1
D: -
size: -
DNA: TGCACCAGCAGCCAAATGACTAGCGGACGCGAGCAGTACTTC
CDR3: CTSSQMTSGREQYF

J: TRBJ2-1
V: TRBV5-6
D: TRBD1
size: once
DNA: TGTGCCAGCAGCGCCAGGGGGCTAGGGCAGTTCTTC
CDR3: CASSARGLGQFF

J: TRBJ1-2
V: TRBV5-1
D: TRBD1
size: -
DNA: TGCGCCAGCAGCGCAACCGGGACAGGGACCCATGGCTACACCTTC
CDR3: CASSATGTGTHGYTF

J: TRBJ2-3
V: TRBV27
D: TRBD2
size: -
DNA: TGTGCCAGCAGTTTAAGGCGGGAGTCGCGGACAGATACGCAGTATTTT
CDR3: CASSLRRESRTDTQYF

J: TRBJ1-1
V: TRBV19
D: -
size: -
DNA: TGTGCCAGTAGAATCGGGACATTGTACACTGAAGCTTTCTTT
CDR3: CASRIGTLYTEAFF

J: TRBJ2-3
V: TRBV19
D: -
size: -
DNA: TGTGCCAGTAGTCCGGGACTCGAGTCAGATACGCAGTATTTT
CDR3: CASSPGLESDTQYF

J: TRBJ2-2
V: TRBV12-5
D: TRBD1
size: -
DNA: TGTGCTAGTAGGTCAGGGGGAAGTACCGGGGAGCTGTTTTTT
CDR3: CASRSGGSTGELFF

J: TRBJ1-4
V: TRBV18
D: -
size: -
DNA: TGTGCCAGCTCACCGACGCAGGGGCTTAATGAAAAACTGTTTTTT
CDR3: CASSPTQGLNEKLFF

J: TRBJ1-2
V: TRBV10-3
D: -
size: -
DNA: TGTGCCATCAGTGATCGACATACCCTTAGTGTGGACTATGGCTACACCTTC
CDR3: CAISDRHTLSVDYGYTF

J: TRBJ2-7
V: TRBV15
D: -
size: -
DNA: TGTGCCACCAGCAGACCGGACAGTTACGAGCAGTACTTC
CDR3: CATSRPDSYEQYF

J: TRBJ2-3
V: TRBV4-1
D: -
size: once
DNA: TGCGCCAGCAGCCAAATCTCCAGGGGAGCAGATACGCAGTATTTT
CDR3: CASSQISRGADTQYF

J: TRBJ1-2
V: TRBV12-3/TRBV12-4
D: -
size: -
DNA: TGTGCCAGCAGCCCCACAGGGAACTATGGCTACACCTTC
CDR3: CASSPTGNYGYTF

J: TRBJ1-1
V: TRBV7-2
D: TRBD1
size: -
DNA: TGTGCCAGCAGCTTTGGGAACAGGGGTAACACTGAAGCTTTCTTT
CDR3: CASSFGNRGNTEAFF

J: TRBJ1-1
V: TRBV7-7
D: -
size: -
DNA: TGTGCTAGCAGCCCCCCTCCGGGACACGCTAACACTGAAGCTTTCTTT
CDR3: CASSPPPGHANTEAFF

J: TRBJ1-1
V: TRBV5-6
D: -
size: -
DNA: TGTGCCAGCAGCTACGACAGGAGGAACACTGAAGCTTTCTTT
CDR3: CASSYDRRNTEAFF

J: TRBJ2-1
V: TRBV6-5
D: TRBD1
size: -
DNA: TGTGCCAGCAGTCCCCGGGACAGACCTTACAATGAGCAGTTCTTC
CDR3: CASSPRDRPYNEQFF

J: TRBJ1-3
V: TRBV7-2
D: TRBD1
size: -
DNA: TGTGCCAGCAGCTTAGGCAGGGGGCCGGGAAACACCATATATTTT
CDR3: CASSLGRGPGNTIYF

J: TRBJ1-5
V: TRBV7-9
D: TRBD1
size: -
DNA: TGTGCCAGCAGCTTACATCGACAGGGATTGAATCAGCCCCAGCATTTT
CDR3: CASSLHRQGLNQPQHF

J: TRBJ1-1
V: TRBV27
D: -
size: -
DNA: TGTGCCAGCAGTTTCACGGTGATGAACACTGAAGCTTTCTTT
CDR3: CASSFTVMNTEAFF

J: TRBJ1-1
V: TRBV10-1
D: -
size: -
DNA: TGCGCCAGCAGTGAGGGACAGAGGAACACTGAAGCTTTCTTT
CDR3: CASSEGQRNTEAFF

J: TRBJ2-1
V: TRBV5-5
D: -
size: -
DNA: TGTGCCAGCAGTTGGACTTCTCAAGAGCAGTTCTTC
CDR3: CASSWTSQEQFF

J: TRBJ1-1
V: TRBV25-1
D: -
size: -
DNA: TGTGCCAGCAGCAGAGGAGCAGCTGCTTTCTTT
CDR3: CASSRGAAAFF

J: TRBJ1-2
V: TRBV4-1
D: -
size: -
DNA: TGCGCCAGCAGCCAAGTACCAGGGCAATATGGCTACACCTTC
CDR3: CASSQVPGQYGYTF

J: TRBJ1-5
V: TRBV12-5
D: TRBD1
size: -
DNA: TGTGCTAGTGCCCTAGGGACAGGGGCAAATCAGCCCCAGCATTTT
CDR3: CASALGTGANQPQHF

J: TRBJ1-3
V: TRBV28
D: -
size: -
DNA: TGTGCGGCCCTCTTTGGAAACACCATATATTTT
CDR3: CAALFGNTIYF

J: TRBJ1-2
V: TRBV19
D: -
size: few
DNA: TGTGCCAGTAGTAACTACAGGGTTGGCTACACCTTC
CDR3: CASSNYRVGYTF

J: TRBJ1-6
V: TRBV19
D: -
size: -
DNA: TGTGCCAGTAGTATCGTCGGACACAATTCACCCCTCCACTTT
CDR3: CASSIVGHNSPLHF

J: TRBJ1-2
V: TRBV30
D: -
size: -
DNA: TGTGCCTGGAGTGTAACCGCGGGGGGCTACACCTTC
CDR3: CAWSVTAGGYTF

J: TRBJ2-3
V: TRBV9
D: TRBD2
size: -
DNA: TGTGCCAGCAGCGTAGTCGGGGGGACAGATACGCAGTATTTT
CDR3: CASSVVGGTDTQYF

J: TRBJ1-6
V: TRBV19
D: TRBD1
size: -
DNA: TGTGCCAGTAGCCAGACAGGGTATAATTCACCCCTCCACTTT
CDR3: CASSQTGYNSPLHF

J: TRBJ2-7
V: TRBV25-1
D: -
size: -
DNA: TGTGCCAGCAGTGTGAGTGGGGGCTACCCCGAGCAGTACTTC
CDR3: CASSVSGGYPEQYF

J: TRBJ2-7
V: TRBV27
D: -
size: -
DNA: TGTGCCAGCAGTCCGACTGCCCCCTACGAGCAGTACTTC
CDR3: CASSPTAPYEQYF

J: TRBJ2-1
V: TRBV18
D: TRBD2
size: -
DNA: TGTGCCAGCTCAGAGACTAGCGTACGACAGGTCAATGAGCAGTTCTTC
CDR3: CASSETSVRQVNEQFF

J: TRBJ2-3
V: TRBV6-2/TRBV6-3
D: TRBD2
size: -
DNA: TGTGCCAGCAGTTATTTAGCGGGCTTCACAGATACGCAGTATTTT
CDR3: CASSYLAGFTDTQYF

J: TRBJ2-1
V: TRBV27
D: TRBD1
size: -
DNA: TGTGCCAGCGGAGCTGAGGGGGCTACCTACAATGAGCAGTTCTTC
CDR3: CASGAEGATYNEQFF

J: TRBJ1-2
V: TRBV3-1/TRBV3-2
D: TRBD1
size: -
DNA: TGTGCCAGCAGCTATCATGTTGGGACAGCTAACTATGGCTACACCTTC
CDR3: CASSYHVGTANYGYTF

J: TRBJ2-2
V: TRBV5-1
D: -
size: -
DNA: TGCGCCAGCAGCGGAAGCAGGGGGAACACCGGGGAGCTGTTTTTT
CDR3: CASSGSRGNTGELFF

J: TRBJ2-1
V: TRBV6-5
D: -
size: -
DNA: TGTGCCAGCAGCCCCGGACAGCCAGGGAATGAGCAGTTCTTC
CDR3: CASSPGQPGNEQFF

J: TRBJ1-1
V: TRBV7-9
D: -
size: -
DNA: TGTGCCAGCAGCTTACTGGCAAGGGGCACTGAAGCTTTCTTT
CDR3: CASSLLARGTEAFF

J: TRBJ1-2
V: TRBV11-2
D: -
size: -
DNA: TGTGCCAGCAGCTTTTCCCGGAGGGGCAATGGCTACACCTTC
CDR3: CASSFSRRGNGYTF

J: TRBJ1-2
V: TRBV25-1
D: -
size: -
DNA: TGTGCCAGCAGTCCGGGACTGCCGTCCCATGGCTACACCTTC
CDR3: CASSPGLPSHGYTF

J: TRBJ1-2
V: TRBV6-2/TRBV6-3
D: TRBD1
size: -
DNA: TGTGCCAGCAGTTACACCGGGACAGGGGTCTATGGCTACACCTTC
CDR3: CASSYTGTGVYGYTF

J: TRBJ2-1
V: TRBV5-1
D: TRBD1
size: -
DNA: TGCGCCAGCTGGCCGGGACAGGTTACTGATGAGCAGTTCTTC
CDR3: CASWPGQVTDEQFF

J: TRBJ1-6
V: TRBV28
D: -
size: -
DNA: TGTGCCAGCAGTTTGGGGGGGGGCTGGGGTTCACCCCTCCACTTT
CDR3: CASSLGGGWGSPLHF

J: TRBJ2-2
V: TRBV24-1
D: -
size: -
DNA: TGTGCCACCAGTGATTTTGGGCAGGGGAACACCGGGGAGCTGTTTTTT
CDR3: CATSDFGQGNTGELFF

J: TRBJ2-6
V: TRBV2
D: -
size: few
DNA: TGTGCCAGCAGTGAAACAGAGGGCCACTCTGGGGCCAACGTCCTGACTTTC
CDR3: CASSETEGHSGANVLTF